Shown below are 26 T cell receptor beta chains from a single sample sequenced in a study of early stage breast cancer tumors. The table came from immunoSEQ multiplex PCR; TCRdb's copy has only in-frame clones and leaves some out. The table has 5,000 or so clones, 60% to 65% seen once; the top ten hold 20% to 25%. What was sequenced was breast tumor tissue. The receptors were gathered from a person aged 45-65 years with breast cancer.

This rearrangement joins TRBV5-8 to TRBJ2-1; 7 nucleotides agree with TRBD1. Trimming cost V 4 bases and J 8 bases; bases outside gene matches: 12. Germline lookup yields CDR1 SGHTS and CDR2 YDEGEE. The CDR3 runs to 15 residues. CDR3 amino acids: CASSQTGFFGDEQFF. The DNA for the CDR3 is TGTGCCAGCAGCCAGACAGGGTTTTTCGGGGATGAGCAGTTCTTC. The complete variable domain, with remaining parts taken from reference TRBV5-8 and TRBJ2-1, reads EAGVTQSPTHLIKTRGQQATLRCSPISGHTSVYWYQQALGLGLQFLLWYDEGEERNRGNFPPRFSGRQFPNYSSELNVNALELEDSALYLCASSQTGFFGDEQFFGPGTRLTVL.

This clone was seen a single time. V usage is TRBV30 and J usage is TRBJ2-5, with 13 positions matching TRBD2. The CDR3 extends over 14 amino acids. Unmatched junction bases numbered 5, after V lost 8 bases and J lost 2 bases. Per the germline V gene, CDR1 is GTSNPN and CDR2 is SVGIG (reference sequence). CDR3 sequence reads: CALRLAGGQETQYF. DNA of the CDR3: TGTGCCCTAAGACTAGCGGGGGGACAAGAGACCCAGTACTTC. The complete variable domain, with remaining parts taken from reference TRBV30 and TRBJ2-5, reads SQTIHQWPATLVQPVGSPLSLECTVEGTSNPNLYWYRQAAGRGLQLLFYSVGIGQISSEVPQNLSASRPQDRQFILSSKKLLLSDSGFYLCALRLAGGQETQYFGPGTRLLVL.

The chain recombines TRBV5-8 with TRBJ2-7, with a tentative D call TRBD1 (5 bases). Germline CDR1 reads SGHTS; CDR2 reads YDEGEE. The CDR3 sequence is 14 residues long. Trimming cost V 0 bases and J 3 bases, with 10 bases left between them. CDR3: CASSLAGPNYEQYF. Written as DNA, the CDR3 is TGTGCCAGCAGCTTGGCAGGGCCGAACTACGAGCAGTACTTC. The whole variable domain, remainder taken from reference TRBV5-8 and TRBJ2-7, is EAGVTQSPTHLIKTRGQQATLRCSPISGHTSVYWYQQALGLGLQFLLWYDEGEERNRGNFPPRFSGRQFPNYSSELNVNALELEDSALYLCASSLAGPNYEQYFGPGTRLTVT.

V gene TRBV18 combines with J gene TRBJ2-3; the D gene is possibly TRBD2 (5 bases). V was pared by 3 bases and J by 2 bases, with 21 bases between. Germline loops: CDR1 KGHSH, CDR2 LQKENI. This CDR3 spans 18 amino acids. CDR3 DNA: TGTGCCAGCTCACCGAAGAGCGAGGGCCGGACCTACACAGATACGCAGTATTTT. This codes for CASSPKSEGRTYTDTQYF.

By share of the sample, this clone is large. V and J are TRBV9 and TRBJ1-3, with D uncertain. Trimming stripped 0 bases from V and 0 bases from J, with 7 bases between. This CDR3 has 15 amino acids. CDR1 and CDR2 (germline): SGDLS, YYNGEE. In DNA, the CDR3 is TGTGCCAGCAGCGTAGGGCGCATCTCTGGAAACACCATATATTTT. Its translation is CASSVGRISGNTIYF.

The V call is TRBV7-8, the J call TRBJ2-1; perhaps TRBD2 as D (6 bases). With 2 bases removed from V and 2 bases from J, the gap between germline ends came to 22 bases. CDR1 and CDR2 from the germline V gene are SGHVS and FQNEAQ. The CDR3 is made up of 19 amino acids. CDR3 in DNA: TGTGCCAGCAGCTTACTACCCCCCTTAGCGGTAGCAGCCTACAATGAGCAGTTCTTC. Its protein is CASSLLPPLAVAAYNEQFF. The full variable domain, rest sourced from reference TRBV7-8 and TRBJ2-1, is GAGVSQSPRYKVAKRGQDVALRCDPISGHVSLFWYQQALGQGPEFLTYFQNEAQLDKSGLPSDRFFAERPEGSVSTLKIQRTQQEDSAVYLCASSLLPPLAVAAYNEQFFGPGTRLTVL.

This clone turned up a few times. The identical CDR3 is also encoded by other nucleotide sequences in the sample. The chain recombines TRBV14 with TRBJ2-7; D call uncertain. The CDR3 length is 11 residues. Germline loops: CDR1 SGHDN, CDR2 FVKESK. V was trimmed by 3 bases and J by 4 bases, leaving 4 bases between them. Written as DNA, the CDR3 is TGTGCCAGCAGCCAGTCTTACGAGCAGTACTTC. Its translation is CASSQSYEQYF. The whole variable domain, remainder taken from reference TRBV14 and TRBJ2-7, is EAGVTQFPSHSVIEKGQTVTLRCDPISGHDNLYWYRRVMGKEIKFLLHFVKESKQDESGMPNNRFLAERTGGTYSTLKVQPAELEDSGVYFCASSQSYEQYFGPGTRLTVT.

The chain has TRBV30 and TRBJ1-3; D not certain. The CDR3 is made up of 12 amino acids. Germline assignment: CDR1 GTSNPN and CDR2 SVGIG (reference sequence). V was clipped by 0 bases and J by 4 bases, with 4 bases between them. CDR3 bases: TGTGCCTGGAGTGTAGTGGGAAACACCATATATTTT. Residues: CAWSVVGNTIYF. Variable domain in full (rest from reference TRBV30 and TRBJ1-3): SQTIHQWPATLVQPVGSPLSLECTVEGTSNPNLYWYRQAAGRGLQLLFYSVGIGQISSEVPQNLSASRPQDRQFILSSKKLLLSDSGFYLCAWSVVGNTIYFGEGSWLTVV.

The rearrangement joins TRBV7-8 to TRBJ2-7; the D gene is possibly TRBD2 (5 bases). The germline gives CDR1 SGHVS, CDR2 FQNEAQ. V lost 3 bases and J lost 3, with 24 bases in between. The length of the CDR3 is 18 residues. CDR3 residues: CASSFNLAPSGEGYEQYF. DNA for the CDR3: TGTGCCAGCAGCTTCAACCTAGCCCCGTCCGGAGAGGGCTACGAGCAGTACTTC. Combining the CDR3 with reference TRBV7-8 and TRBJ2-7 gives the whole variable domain GAGVSQSPRYKVAKRGQDVALRCDPISGHVSLFWYQQALGQGPEFLTYFQNEAQLDKSGLPSDRFFAERPEGSVSTLKIQRTQQEDSAVYLCASSFNLAPSGEGYEQYFGPGTRLTVT.

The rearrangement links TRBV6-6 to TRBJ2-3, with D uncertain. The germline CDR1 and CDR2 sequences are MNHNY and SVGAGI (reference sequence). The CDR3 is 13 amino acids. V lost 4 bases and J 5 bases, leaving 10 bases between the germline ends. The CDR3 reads CASSSARGDTQYF. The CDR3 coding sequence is TGTGCCAGCAGTTCGGCCCGTGGAGATACGCAGTATTTT.

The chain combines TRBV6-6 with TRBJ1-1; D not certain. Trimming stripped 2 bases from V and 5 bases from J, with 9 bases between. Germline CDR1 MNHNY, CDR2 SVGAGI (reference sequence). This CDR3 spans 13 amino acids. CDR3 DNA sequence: TGTGCCAGCAGTTACGAGGGAAGGACTGAAGCTTTCTTT. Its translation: CASSYEGRTEAFF.

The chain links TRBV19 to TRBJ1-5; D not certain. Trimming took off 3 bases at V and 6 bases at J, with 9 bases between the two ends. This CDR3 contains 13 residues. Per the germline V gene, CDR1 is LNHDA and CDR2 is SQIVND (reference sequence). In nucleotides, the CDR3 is TGTGCCAGTAGTATGTGGGAAGCTCAGCCCCAGCATTTT. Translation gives CASSMWEAQPQHF.

CDR3 bases: TGTGCCAGCAGTCGGGACTGGGACATCACCGGGGAGCTGTTTTTT. This sequence encodes CASSRDWDITGELFF. The chain has TRBV2 and TRBJ2-2; D possibly matches TRBD1 or TRBD2 (6 bases each). Deletions cut 5 bases from V and 4 bases from J, with 14 bases between. CDR3 length: 15 amino acids. Per the germline V gene, CDR1 is SNHLY and CDR2 is FYNNEI.

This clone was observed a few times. DNA for the CDR3: TGTGCCAGCGTCCACTTGGGAGCGAACACTGAAGCTTTCTTT. Protein product: CASVHLGANTEAFF. The V call is TRBV7-8, the J call TRBJ1-1, with D unclear. The ends were cut back, 8 bases at V and 1 base at J, with 14 bases in the middle. The CDR3 has 14 residues. Germline V gene data show CDR1 as SGHVS and CDR2 as FQNEAQ.

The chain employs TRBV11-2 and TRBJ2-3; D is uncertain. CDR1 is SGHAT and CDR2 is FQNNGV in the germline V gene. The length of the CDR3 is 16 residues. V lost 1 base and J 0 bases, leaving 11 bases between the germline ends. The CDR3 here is CASSLASGFSTDTQYF. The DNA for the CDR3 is TGTGCCAGCAGCTTAGCATCCGGGTTTAGCACAGATACGCAGTATTTT.

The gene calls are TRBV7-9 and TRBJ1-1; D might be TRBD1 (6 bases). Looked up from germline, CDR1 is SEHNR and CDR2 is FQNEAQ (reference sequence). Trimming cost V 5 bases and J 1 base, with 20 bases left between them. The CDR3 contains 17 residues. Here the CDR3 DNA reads TGTGCCAGCAGCAGACTGAAGACAGGAACATGGAACACTGAAGCTTTCTTT. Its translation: CASSRLKTGTWNTEAFF.

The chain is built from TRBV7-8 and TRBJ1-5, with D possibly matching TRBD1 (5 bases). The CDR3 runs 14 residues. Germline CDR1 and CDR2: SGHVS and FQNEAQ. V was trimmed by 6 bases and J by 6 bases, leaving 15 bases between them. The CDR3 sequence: CASSHGGFGQPQHF. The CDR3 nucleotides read TGTGCCAGCAGTCATGGGGGGTTTGGTCAGCCCCAGCATTTT.

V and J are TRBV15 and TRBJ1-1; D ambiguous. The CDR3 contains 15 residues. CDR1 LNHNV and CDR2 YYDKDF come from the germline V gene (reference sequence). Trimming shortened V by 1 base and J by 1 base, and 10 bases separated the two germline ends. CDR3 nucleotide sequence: TGTGCCACCAGCAGAGTTGGCAGATCGAACACTGAAGCTTTCTTT. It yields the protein CATSRVGRSNTEAFF.

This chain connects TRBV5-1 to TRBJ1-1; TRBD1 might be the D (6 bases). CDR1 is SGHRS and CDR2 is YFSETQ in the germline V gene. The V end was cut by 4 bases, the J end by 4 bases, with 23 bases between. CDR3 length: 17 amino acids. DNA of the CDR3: TGCGCCAGCAGCCTCACAGCAAGGGGGGCCATCCCCACTGAAGCTTTCTTT. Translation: CASSLTARGAIPTEAFF.

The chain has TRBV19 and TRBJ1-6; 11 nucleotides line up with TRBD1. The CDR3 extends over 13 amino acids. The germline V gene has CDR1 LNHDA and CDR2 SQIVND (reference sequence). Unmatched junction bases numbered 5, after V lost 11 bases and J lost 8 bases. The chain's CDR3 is CAAGDRGDSPLHF. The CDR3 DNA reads TGTGCCGCCGGGGACAGGGGGGATTCACCCCTCCACTTT. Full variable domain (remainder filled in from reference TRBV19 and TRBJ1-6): DGGITQSPKYLFRKEGQNVTLSCEQNLNHDAMYWYRQDPGQGLRLIYYSQIVNDFQKGDIAEGYSVSREKKESFPLTVTSAQKNPTAFYLCAAGDRGDSPLHFGNGTRLTVT.

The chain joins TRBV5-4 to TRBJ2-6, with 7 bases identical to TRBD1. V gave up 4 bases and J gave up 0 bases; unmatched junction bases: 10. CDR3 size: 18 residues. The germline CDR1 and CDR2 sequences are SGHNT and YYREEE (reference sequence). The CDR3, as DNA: TGTGCCAGCAGCCCTCAGACAGGGTTCTCCTCTGGGGCCAACGTCCTGACTTTC. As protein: CASSPQTGFSSGANVLTF.

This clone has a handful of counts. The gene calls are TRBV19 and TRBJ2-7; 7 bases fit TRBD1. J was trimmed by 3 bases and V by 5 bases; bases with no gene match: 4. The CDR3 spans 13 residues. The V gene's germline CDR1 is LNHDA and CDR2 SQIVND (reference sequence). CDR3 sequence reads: CASSPGQIYEQYF. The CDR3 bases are TGTGCCAGTAGTCCGGGACAGATCTACGAGCAGTACTTC.

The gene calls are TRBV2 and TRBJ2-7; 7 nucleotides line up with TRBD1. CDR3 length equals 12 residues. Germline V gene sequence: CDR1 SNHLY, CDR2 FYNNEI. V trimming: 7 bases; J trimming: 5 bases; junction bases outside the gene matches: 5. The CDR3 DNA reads TGTGCCAGCACCACGACAGGGCACGAGCAGTACTTC. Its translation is CASTTTGHEQYF.

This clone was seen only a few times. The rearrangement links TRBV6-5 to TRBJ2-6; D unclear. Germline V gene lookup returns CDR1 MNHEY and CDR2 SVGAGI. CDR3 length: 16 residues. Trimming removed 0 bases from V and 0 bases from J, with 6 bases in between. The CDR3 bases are TGTGCCAGCAGTTACTCTTGGGTCTCTGGGGCCAACGTCCTGACTTTC. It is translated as CASSYSWVSGANVLTF.

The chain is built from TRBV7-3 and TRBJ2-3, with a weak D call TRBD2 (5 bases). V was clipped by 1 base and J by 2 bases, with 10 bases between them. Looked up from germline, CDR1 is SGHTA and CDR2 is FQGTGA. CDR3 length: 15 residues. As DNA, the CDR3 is TGTGCCAGCAGCTTAATAGGGAGCTCCACAGATACGCAGTATTTT. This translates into CASSLIGSSTDTQYF.

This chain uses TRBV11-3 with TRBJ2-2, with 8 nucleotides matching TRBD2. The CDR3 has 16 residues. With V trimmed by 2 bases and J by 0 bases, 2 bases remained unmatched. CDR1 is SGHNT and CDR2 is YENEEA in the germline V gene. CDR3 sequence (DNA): TGTGCCAGCAGCTTAAGCGGGAGCTCGAACACCGGGGAGCTGTTTTTT. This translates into CASSLSGSSNTGELFF.